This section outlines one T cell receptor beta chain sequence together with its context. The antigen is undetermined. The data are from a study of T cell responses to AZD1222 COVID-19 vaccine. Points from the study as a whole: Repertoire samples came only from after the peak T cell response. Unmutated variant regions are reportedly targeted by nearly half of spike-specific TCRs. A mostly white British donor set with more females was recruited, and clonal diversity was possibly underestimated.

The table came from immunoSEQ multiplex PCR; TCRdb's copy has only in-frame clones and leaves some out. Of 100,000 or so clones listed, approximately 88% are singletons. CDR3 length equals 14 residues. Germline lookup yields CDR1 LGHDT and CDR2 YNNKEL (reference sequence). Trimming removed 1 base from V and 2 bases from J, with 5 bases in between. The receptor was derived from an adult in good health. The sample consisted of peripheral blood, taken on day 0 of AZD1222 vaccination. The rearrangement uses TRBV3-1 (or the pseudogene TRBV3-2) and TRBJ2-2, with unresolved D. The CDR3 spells CASSQVINTGELFF. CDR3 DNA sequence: TGTGCCAGCAGCCAAGTAATAAACACCGGGGAGCTGTTTTTT.